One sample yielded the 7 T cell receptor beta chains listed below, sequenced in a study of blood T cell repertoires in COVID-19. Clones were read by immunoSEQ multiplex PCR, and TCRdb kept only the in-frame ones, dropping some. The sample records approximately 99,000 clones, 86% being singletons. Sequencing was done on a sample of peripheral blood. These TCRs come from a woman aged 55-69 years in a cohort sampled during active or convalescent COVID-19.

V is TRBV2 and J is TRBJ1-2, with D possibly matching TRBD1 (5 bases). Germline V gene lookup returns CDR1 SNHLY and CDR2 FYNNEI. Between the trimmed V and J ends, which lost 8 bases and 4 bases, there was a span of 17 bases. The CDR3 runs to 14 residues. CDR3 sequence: CASRQVGGFYGYTF. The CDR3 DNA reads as TGTGCCAGCCGGCAGGTGGGGGGGTTCTATGGCTACACCTTC.

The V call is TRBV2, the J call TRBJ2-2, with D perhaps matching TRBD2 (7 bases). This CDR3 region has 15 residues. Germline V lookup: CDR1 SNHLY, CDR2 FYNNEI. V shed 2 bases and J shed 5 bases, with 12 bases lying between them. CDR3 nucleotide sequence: TGTGCCAGCAGTGAAAGGGGGAGGGGTACCGGGGAGCTGTTTTTT. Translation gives CASSERGRGTGELFF.

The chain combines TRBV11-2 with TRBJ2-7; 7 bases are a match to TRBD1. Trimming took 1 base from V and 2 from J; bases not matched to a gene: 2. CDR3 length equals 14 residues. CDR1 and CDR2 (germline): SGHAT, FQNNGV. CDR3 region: CASSLAGTAYEQYF. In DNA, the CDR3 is TGTGCCAGCAGCTTAGCCGGGACAGCCTACGAGCAGTACTTC.

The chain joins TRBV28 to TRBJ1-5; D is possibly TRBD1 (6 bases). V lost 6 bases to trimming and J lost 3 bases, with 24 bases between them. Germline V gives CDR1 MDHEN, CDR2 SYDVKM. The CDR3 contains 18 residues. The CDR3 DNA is TGTGCCAGCAGGCCGTCCCACATGGGGGGGGCGACCAATCAGCCCCAGCATTTT. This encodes CASRPSHMGGATNQPQHF. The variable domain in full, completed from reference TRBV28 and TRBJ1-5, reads DVKVTQSSRYLVKRTGEKVFLECVQDMDHENMFWYRQDPGLGLRLIYFSYDVKMKEKGDIPEGYSVSREKKERFSLILESASTNQTSMYLCASRPSHMGGATNQPQHFGDGTRLSIL.

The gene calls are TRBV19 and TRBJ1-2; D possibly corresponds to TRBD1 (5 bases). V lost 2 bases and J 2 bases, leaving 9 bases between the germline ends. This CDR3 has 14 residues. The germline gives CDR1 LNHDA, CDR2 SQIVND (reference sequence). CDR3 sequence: CASSINRINYGYTF. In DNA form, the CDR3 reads TGTGCCAGTAGTATAAACAGGATCAACTATGGCTACACCTTC.

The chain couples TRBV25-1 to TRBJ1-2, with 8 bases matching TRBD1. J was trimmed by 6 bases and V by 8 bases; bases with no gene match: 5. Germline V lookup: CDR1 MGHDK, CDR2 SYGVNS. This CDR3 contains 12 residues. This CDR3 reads CASRGQANGYTF. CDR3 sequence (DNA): TGTGCCAGCCGGGGACAGGCAAATGGCTACACCTTC.

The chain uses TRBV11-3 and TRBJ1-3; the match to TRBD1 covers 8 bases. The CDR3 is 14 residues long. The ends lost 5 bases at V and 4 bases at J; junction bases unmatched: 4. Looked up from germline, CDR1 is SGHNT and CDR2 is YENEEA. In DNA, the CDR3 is TGTGCCAGCAGCACAGGGGGACCGGGAAACACCATATATTTT. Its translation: CASSTGGPGNTIYF.